This T cell receptor (beta chain) originates from a study of cytomegalovirus exposure and HLA in healthy donors. The primer mix had 60 Vbeta and 13 Jbeta primers. TCRdb keeps only in-frame clones here, not all; method: immunoSEQ multiplex PCR. The sample contains around 90,000 clones, approximately 86% of which appear only once. V dropped 0 bases and J dropped 10; count of bases not matched to a gene: 9. CDR1 is ENHRY and CDR2 is SYGVKD in the germline V gene. The CDR3 loop spans 17 amino acids. The chain combines TRBV10-3 with TRBJ2-1, with TRBD2 identical over 13 bases. The source is a man under 40 in good health and CMV-seropositive. Source material: PBMCs. CDR3 region: CAISESGLAGWSDEQFF. CDR3 coding DNA: TGTGCCATCAGTGAGTCGGGACTAGCGGGATGGTCGGACGAGCAGTTCTTC.